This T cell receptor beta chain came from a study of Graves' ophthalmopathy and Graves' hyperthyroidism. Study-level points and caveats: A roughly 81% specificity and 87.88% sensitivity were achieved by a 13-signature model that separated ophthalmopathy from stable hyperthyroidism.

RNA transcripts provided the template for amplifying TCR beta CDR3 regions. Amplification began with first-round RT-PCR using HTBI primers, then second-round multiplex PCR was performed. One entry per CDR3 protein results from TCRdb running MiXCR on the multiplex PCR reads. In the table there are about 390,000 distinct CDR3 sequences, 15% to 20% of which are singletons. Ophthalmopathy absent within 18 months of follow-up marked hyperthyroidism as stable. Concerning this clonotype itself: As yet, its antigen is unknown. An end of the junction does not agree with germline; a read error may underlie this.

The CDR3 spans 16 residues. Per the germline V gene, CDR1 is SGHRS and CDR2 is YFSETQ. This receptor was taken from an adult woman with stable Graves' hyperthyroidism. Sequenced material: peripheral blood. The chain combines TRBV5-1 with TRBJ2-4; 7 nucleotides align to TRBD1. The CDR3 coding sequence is TGCGCCAGCAGCATACAGACAGGGCTCGATGAGAACATTAAGTACTTC. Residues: CASSIQTGLDENIKYF.